These 10 T cell receptor beta chains were all obtained from the same sample, sequenced in a study of T-cell reconstitution after alpha-beta-depleted transplantation in children. Preparing the TCRbeta library involved the use of unique molecular identifiers. TCRdb used MiXCR to reprocess the PCR reads, holding one entry per CDR3 protein. The top ten hold less than 15% of the sample, which has about 500,000 distinct CDR3 sequences, approximately 10% seen once. This material consisted of PBMCs, mostly from graft donor cells, taken 180 days after TCRalphabeta/CD19-depleted stem cell transplant. The source of these receptors is a female patient aged 2 to 10 who had a stem cell transplant for aplastic anemia, so the T cells may come from the graft donor.

The V gene is TRBV5-1, the J gene TRBJ2-1, with D hard to call. Trimming removed 0 bases at V and 0 bases at J, with 10 bases between. This CDR3 region has 16 residues. Germline V gene sequence: CDR1 SGHRS, CDR2 YFSETQ. The DNA of the CDR3 is TGCGCCAGCAGCTTGGTCACCTGGGGCTCCTACAATGAGCAGTTCTTC. This sequence encodes CASSLVTWGSYNEQFF.

This clonotype was detected only a few times. The J gene is TRBJ2-1, the V gene TRBV27, with TRBD2 as a possible D gene (6 bases). Trimming cost V 0 bases and J 0 bases, with 9 bases left between them. From germline, CDR1 is MNHEY and CDR2 SMNVEV (reference sequence). CDR3 length equals 16 residues. In DNA form, the CDR3 reads TGTGCCAGCAGTTTATCCACGACTAGCTCCTACAATGAGCAGTTCTTC. Translating it yields CASSLSTTSSYNEQFF.

The J gene is TRBJ2-1, the V gene TRBV12-3 or TRBV12-4; 8 bases are shared with TRBD2. The CDR3 has 16 amino acids. V lost 6 bases and J lost 0; bases outside the gene matches: 7. CDR3 DNA sequence: TGTGCCAGCAGGGGGAGCGGGAGAGGCTCCTACAATGAGCAGTTCTTC. Its protein is CASRGSGRGSYNEQFF.

The chain is built from TRBV7-2 and TRBJ2-7, with 9 bases aligning to TRBD1. After removal of 8 bases from V and 5 bases from J, the junction contained 13 bases not matched to a gene. Germline V gene lookup returns CDR1 SGHTA and CDR2 FQGNSA. The CDR3 has 15 residues. CDR3 region: CASAPGGTGSHEQYF. DNA for the CDR3: TGTGCCAGCGCACCCGGAGGGACAGGGTCCCACGAGCAGTACTTC.

This clonotype has just a few counts. This chain connects TRBV18 to TRBJ2-6; a weak D match, TRBD2 (5 bases). Germline CDR1 and CDR2: KGHSH and LQKENI. The V and J ends lost 1 base and 4 bases respectively, with 14 bases between them. This CDR3 is built from 17 residues. The CDR3 DNA reads TGTGCCAGCTCACCACGAGGGCTTAGTACCGGGGCCAACGTCCTGACTTTC. As protein: CASSPRGLSTGANVLTF.

This clonotype was detected a few times. This CDR3 reads CASSQDVAPPANEQFF. The DNA of the CDR3 is TGCGCCAGCAGCCAAGATGTGGCCCCCCCAGCGAATGAGCAGTTCTTC. The J gene is TRBJ2-1, the V gene TRBV4-3, with D uncertain. Per germline, CDR1 LGHNA and CDR2 YSLEER. The CDR3 length is 16 residues. With 0 bases removed from V and 7 bases from J, the gap between germline ends came to 16 bases.

The chain uses TRBV12-3 or TRBV12-4 and TRBJ2-1; 7 nucleotides match TRBD2. The CDR3 has 18 amino acids. J lost 6 bases, V lost 3 bases, and 17 bases had no gene match. The CDR3 region has the DNA TGTGCCAGCAGTTTTAAACCATGGGAGGGCGGGAGTATCAATGAGCAGTTCTTC. It specifies CASSFKPWEGGSINEQFF.

In its sample, this clonotype was seen a few times. The chain combines TRBV19 with TRBJ1-1, with D perhaps TRBD1 (5 bases). Deletions cut 5 bases from V and 5 bases from J, with 9 bases between. CDR1 and CDR2 from the germline V gene are LNHDA and SQIVND (reference sequence). The CDR3 length is 12 residues. This CDR3 is CASSRQSTEAFF. Written as DNA, the CDR3 is TGTGCCAGTAGTCGACAGTCGACTGAAGCTTTCTTT.

This clonotype was detected only a few times. This chain joins TRBV27 and TRBJ2-2; 11 bases match TRBD2. The CDR3 is 17 residues long. V gave up 6 bases and J gave up 0 bases; unmatched junction bases: 6. CDR1 is MNHEY and CDR2 is SMNVEV in the germline V gene (reference sequence). CDR3 region: CASRVAGGPANTGELFF. As DNA, the CDR3 is TGTGCCAGCAGAGTAGCGGGAGGGCCCGCGAACACCGGGGAGCTGTTTTTT.

J is TRBJ2-3 and V is TRBV12-3 or TRBV12-4; either TRBD1 or TRBD2 may supply D (5 bases each). Trimming took 5 bases from V and 0 from J, leaving 15 bases between them. The CDR3 length is 16 residues. The CDR3: CASSATGTESTDTQYF. The CDR3 nucleotides are TGTGCCAGCAGTGCAACCGGGACGGAAAGCACAGATACGCAGTATTTT.